What follows are 9 T cell receptor beta chains derived from one specimen sequenced in a study of beta chain features in type 1 diabetes. All of the isolated RNA was reverse transcribed, so expressed TCRB transcripts were sequenced. Profiling relied on immunoSEQ multiplex PCR, and the TCRdb table lists in-frame clones only, not all of them. The sample contains around 260,000 clones, approximately 25% of which appear only once. Study outcomes and limitations: Across all four CD4+ subsets, people with type 1 diabetes showed modestly shorter TCRB CDR3s.

For these TCRs, the target antigens are not known. Sequencing was carried out using naive CD4+ T cells from blood. Receptors were obtained from a woman aged 25 to 45 with type 1 diabetes.

This rearrangement joins TRBV15 to TRBJ2-2; D not certain. There are 14 residues in the CDR3. V was cut by 3 bases and J by 4 bases, with 9 bases left in between. In germline, CDR1 is LNHNV, CDR2 YYDKDF (reference sequence). CDR3 amino acids: CATSSLSVTGELFF. The CDR3 DNA is TGTGCCACCAGCAGTTTGTCCGTCACCGGGGAGCTGTTTTTT.

This clone turned up a few times. The chain has TRBV6-5 and TRBJ1-2, with D possibly being TRBD1 (6 bases). The CDR3 loop spans 16 amino acids. The germline CDR1 and CDR2 sequences are MNHEY and SVGAGI. The ends were cut back, 3 bases at V and 4 bases at J, with 18 bases in the middle. The CDR3: CASSYTTGRRGYGYTF. The CDR3 DNA reads as TGTGCCAGCAGTTATACAACTGGGCGCAGGGGCTATGGCTACACCTTC.

This rearrangement joins TRBV10-3 to TRBJ2-2; D possibly corresponds to TRBD1 (5 bases). This CDR3 is 12 amino acids long. V lost 10 bases, J lost 5 bases, and 11 bases lay in between. Per germline, CDR1 ENHRY and CDR2 SYGVKD. CDR3 sequence: CASVNRTGELFF. In DNA, the CDR3 is TGTGCCAGCGTAAACAGGACCGGGGAGCTGTTTTTT.

The chain employs TRBV30 and TRBJ2-3, with 16 positions matching TRBD2. The length of the CDR3 is 17 residues. The germline CDR1 and CDR2 sequences are GTSNPN and SVGIG (reference sequence). After removal of 3 bases from V and 1 base from J, the junction contained 4 bases not matched to a gene. The CDR3 reads CAWRVGTSGRGTDTQYF. For the CDR3, the DNA is TGTGCCTGGAGGGTAGGGACTAGCGGGAGGGGCACAGATACGCAGTATTTT.

CDR3 in DNA: TGTGCCAGCAGTGAATTAAGTCGGACAGCAAACAACTATGGCTACACCTTC. This codes for CASSELSRTANNYGYTF. The chain uses TRBV25-1 and TRBJ1-2, with a possible D match to TRBD1 (6 bases). CDR1 is MGHDK, CDR2 SYGVNS, per germline. The CDR3 is made up of 17 amino acids. Trimming removed 1 base from V and 2 bases from J, with 17 bases in between.

The chain employs TRBV29-1 and TRBJ1-2, with D maybe TRBD1 (6 bases). The CDR3 is 13 residues long. Trimming removed 0 bases from V and 8 bases from J, with 13 bases in between. Germline CDR1 reads SQVTM; CDR2 reads ANQGSEA. The CDR3 protein is CSVEDQGSPGYTF. The CDR3 DNA reads as TGCAGCGTTGAAGATCAGGGGTCCCCGGGCTACACCTTC.

This clone has only a few counts. The CDR3 bases are TGTGCCAGCAGCTTAGCCCCAGAGACTAGAGGGTTTCAGTTCTTC. Residues: CASSLAPETRGFQFF. The J gene is TRBJ2-1, the V gene TRBV7-2, with D perhaps TRBD2 (6 bases). The CDR3 runs 15 residues. Germline lookup yields CDR1 SGHTA and CDR2 FQGNSA. The ends were cut back, 0 bases at V and 13 bases at J, with 19 bases in the middle.

The chain carries TRBV5-1 and TRBJ2-5, with no clear D. V lost 0 bases and J lost 1, with 4 bases in between. Germline CDR1 is SGHRS and CDR2 is YFSETQ. The CDR3 extends over 13 amino acids. The CDR3 here is CASSLGAQETQYF. CDR3 sequence (DNA): TGCGCCAGCAGCTTGGGGGCCCAAGAGACCCAGTACTTC.

The chain couples TRBV29-1 to TRBJ1-1; D gene ambiguous. CDR1 is SQVTM and CDR2 is ANQGSEA in the germline V gene. The CDR3 extends over 13 amino acids. V lost 0 bases, J lost 4 bases, and 9 bases lay in between. The CDR3 here is CSVEDLVGTEAFF. CDR3 coding DNA: TGCAGCGTTGAAGATTTAGTTGGCACTGAAGCTTTCTTT.